These T cell receptor beta chains were read from a single sample in a study of beta chain features in type 1 diabetes. TCRdb's copy holds only in-frame clones and misses some; the assay was immunoSEQ multiplex PCR. The sample lists about 640,000 clones, over 10% occurring once. Sequenced sample: naive CD4+ T cells from blood. Receptors originate from a man younger than 40 with type 1 diabetes. The CDR3 runs from the conserved cysteine through the conserved F or W. The order of the fields is D gene, V gene, clone size, J gene, CDR3 protein, CDR3 DNA. The D gene is left open where the match is weak. Size is omitted from some rows. Given values are once, few, many or a class for expanded clones.

>.|TRBV29-1|few|TRBJ2-1
CSVVEGQSSYNEQFF
TGCAGCGTTGTCGAGGGTCAGAGCTCCTACAATGAGCAGTTCTTC
>.|TRBV2|.|TRBJ2-1
CASSVAGNEQFF
TGTGCCAGCAGTGTTGCAGGGAATGAGCAGTTCTTC
>.|TRBV5-5|.|TRBJ2-3
CASSREDRKLDTQYF
TGTGCCAGCAGCCGGGAGGACAGGAAGTTGGATACGCAGTATTTT
>.|TRBV7-9|few|TRBJ2-3
CASKTASTDTQYF
TGTGCCAGCAAAACGGCTAGCACAGATACGCAGTATTTT
>TRBD2|TRBV7-2|.|TRBJ2-5
CASSFGGGFETQYF
TGTGCCAGCAGCTTCGGCGGGGGGTTTGAGACCCAGTACTTC
>.|TRBV28|few|TRBJ2-1
CASSSPLGGGPNEQFF
TGTGCCAGCAGTTCCCCATTAGGGGGGGGGCCCAATGAGCAGTTCTTC
>TRBD1|TRBV6-6|.|TRBJ1-6
CASRAGTGADNSPLHF
TGTGCCAGCAGAGCCGGGACAGGGGCCGATAATTCACCCCTCCACTTT
>.|TRBV29-1|few|TRBJ2-2
CSVGTSGGELFF
TGCAGCGTTGGGACATCTGGGGGGGAGCTGTTTTTT
>.|TRBV2|.|TRBJ2-7
CASRARDRTYEQYF
TGTGCCAGCAGAGCCCGGGACCGCACCTACGAGCAGTACTTC
>TRBD1|TRBV7-2|.|TRBJ2-7
CASSLRTGMSSYEQYF
TGTGCCAGCAGCCTTCGGACAGGGATGAGCTCCTACGAGCAGTACTTC
>TRBD1|TRBV7-2|.|TRBJ1-1
CASSSLTGFEAFF
TGTGCCAGCAGTTCACTGACAGGGTTTGAAGCTTTCTTT
>.|TRBV5-1|.|TRBJ2-7
CASSQDNYEQYF
TGCGCCAGCAGCCAGGACAACTACGAGCAGTACTTC
>TRBD1|TRBV4-1|many|TRBJ2-3
CASSHPRDRLDTQYF
TGCGCCAGCAGCCACCCACGGGACAGGCTAGATACGCAGTATTTT
>.|TRBV4-3|.|TRBJ1-5
CASSATGMGNQPQHF
TGCGCCAGCAGCGCTACAGGGATGGGCAATCAGCCCCAGCATTTT
>.|TRBV9|.|TRBJ1-2
CASSVAQENNYGYTF
TGTGCCAGCAGCGTAGCACAGGAGAATAACTATGGCTACACCTTC
>TRBD1|TRBV6-1|few|TRBJ2-7
CASSDDGQGKHEQYF
TGTGCCAGCAGTGACGACGGACAGGGGAAGCACGAGCAGTACTTC
>.|TRBV29-1|.|TRBJ1-6
CSVADRRNSPLHF
TGCAGCGTGGCTGACAGGCGGAATTCACCCCTCCACTTT
>.|TRBV27|few|TRBJ1-5
CASSSGSNQPQHF
TGTGCCAGCAGCTCCGGGAGCAATCAGCCCCAGCATTTT
>TRBD1|TRBV2|.|TRBJ1-2
CASRDRRGYGYTF
TGTGCCAGCCGGGACAGGCGGGGCTATGGCTACACCTTC
>TRBD1|TRBV7-2|few|TRBJ1-2
CASSLGGQGGYGYTF
TGTGCCAGCAGCTTAGGGGGACAGGGCGGCTATGGCTACACCTTC
>TRBD1|TRBV10-3|.|TRBJ1-1
CAITADRANTEAFF
TGTGCCATCACCGCCGACAGGGCGAACACTGAAGCTTTCTTT
>.|TRBV5-4|.|TRBJ2-5
CASSLPGRKETQYF
TGTGCCAGCAGCCTGCCAGGGCGTAAAGAGACCCAGTACTTC
>.|TRBV2|few|TRBJ1-1
CASSEGFGRDTEAFF
TGTGCCAGCAGTGAAGGCTTCGGCAGGGACACTGAAGCTTTCTTT
>.|TRBV7-3|.|TRBJ2-1
CASSVSTGNNEQFF
TGTGCCAGCAGCGTATCTACAGGAAACAATGAGCAGTTCTTC
>.|TRBV29-1|.|TRBJ1-6
CSVGGESTDANSPLHF
TGCAGCGTTGGAGGGGAATCGACAGACGCGAATTCACCCCTCCACTTT